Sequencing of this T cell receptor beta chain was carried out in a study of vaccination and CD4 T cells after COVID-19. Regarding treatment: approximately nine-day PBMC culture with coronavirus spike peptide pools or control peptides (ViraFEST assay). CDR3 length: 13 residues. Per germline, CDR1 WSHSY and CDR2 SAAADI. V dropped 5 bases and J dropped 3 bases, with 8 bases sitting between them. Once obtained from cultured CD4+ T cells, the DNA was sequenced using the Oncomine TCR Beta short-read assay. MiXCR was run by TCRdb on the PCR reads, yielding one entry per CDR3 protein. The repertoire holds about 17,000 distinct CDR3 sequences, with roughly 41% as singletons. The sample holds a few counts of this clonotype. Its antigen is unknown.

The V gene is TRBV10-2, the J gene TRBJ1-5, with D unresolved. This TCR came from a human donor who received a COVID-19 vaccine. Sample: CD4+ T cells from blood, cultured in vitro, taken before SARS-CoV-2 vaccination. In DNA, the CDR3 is TGCGCCAGCAGTCTACGGTTCAATCAGCCCCAGCATTTT. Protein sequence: CASSLRFNQPQHF.